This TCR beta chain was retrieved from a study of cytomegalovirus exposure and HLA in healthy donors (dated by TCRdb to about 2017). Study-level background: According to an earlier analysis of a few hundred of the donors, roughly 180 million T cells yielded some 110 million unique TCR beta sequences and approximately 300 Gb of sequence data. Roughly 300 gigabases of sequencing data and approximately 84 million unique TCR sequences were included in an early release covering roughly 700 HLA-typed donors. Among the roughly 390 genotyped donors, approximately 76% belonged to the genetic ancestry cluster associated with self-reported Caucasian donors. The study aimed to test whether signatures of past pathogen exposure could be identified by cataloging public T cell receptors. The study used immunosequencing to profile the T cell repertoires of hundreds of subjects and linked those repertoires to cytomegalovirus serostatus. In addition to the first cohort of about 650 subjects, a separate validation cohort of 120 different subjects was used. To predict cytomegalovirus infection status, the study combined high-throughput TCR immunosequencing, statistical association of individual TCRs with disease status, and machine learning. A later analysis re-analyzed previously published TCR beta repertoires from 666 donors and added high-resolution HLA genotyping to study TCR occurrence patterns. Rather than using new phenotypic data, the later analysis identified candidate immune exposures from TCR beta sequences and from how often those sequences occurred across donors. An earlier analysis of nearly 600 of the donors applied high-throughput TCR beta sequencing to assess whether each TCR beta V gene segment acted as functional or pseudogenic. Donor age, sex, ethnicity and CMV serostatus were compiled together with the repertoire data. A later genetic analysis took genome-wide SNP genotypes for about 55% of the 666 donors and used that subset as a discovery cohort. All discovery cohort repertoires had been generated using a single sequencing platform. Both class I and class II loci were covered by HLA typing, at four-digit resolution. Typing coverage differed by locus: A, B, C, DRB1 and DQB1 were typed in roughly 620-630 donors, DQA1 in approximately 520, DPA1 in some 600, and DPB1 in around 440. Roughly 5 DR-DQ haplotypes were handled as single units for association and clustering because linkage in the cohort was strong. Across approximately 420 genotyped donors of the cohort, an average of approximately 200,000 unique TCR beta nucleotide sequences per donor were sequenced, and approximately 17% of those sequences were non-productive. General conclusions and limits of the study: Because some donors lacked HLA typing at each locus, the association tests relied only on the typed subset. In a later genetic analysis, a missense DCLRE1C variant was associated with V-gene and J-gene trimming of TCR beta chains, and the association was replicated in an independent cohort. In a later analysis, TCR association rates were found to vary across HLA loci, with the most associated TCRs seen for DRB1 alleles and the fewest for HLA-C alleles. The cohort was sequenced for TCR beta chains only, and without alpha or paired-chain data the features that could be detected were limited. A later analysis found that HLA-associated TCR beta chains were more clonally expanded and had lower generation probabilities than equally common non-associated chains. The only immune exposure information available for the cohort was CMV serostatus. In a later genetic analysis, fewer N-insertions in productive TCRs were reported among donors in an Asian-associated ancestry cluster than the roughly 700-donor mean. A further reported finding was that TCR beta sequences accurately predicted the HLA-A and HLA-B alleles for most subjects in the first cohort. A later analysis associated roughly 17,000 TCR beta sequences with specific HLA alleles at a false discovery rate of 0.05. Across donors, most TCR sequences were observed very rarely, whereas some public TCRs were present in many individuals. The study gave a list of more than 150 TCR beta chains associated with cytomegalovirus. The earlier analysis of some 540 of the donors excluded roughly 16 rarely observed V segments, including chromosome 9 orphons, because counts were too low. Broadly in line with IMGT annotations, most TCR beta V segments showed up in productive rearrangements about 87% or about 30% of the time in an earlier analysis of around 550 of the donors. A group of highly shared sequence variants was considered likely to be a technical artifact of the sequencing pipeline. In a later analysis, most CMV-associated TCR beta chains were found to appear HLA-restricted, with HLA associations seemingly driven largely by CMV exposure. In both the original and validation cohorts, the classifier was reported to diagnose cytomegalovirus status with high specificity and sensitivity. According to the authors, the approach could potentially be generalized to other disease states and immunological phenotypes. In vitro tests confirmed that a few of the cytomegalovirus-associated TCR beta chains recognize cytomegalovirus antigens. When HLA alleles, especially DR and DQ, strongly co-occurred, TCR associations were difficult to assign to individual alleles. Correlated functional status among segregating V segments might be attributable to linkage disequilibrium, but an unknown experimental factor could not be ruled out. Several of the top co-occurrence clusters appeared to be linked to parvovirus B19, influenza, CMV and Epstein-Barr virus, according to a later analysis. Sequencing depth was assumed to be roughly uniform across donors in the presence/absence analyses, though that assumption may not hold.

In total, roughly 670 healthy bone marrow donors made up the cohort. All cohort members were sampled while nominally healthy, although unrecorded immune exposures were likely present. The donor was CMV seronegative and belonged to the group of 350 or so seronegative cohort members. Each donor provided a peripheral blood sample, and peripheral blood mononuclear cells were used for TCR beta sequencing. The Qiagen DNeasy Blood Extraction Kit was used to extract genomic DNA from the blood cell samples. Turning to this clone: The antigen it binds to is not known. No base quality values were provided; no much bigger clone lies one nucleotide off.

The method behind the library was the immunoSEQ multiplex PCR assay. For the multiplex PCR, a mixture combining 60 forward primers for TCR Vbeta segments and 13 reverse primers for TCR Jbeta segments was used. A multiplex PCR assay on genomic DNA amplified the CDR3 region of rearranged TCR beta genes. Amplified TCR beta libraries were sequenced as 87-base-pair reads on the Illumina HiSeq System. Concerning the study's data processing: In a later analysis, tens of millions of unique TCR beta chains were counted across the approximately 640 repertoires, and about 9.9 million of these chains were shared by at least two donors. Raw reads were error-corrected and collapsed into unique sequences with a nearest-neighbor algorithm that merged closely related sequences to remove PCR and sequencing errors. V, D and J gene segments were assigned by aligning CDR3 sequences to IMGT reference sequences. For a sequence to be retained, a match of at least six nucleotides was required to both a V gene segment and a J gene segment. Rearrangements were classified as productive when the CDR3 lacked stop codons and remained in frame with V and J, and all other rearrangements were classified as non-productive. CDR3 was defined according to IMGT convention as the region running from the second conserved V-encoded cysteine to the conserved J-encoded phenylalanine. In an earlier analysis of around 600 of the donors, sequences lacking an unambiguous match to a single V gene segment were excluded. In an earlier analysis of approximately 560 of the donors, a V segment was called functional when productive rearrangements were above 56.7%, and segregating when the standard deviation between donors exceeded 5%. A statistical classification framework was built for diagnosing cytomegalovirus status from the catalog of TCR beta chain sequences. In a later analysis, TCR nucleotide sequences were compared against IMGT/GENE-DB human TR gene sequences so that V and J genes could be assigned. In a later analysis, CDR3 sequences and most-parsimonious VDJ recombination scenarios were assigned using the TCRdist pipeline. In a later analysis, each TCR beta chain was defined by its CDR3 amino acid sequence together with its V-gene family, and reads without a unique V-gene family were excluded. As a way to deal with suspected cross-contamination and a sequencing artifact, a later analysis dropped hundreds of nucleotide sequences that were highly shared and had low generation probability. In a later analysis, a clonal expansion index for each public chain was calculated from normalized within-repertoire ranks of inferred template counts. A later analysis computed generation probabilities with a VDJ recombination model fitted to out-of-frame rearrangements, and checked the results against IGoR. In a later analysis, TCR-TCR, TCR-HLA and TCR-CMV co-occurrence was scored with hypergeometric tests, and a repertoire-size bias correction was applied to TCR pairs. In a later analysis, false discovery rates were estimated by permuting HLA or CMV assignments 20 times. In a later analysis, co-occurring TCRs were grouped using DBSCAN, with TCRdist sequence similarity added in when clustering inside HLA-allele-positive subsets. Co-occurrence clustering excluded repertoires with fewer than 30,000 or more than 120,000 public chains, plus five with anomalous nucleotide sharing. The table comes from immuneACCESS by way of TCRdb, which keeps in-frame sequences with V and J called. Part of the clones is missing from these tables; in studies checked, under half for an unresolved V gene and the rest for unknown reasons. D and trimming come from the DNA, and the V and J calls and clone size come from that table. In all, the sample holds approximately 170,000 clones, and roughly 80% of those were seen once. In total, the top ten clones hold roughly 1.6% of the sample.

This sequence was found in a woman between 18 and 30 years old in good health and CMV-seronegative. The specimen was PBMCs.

The CDR3 sequence is CASTSSGGQDYYGYTF. The DNA sequence follows: TGTGCCAGCACCTCGTCCGGGGGACAGGATTACTATGGCTACACCTTC. The chain is encoded by TRBV28 joined to TRBJ1-2; TRBD1 fits 8 bases in the junction. Germline trimming: 7 bases from V, 3 bases from J; junction bases outside gene matches: 13. CDR1 MDHEN and CDR2 SYDVKM were looked up in the germline V gene. The CDR3 starts with the cysteine, ends with the phenylalanine, and has 16 residues. CDR3 DNA only is kept here, 48 bases in frame from base 1.